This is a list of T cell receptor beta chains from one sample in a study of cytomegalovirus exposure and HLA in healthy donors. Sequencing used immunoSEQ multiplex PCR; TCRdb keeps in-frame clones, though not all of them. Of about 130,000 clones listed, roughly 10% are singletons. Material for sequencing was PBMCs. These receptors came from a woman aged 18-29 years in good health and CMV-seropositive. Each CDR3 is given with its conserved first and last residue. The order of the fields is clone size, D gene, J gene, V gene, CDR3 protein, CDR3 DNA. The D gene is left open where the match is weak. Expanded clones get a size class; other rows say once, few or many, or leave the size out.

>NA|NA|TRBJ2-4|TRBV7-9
CASSLGTVPIQYF
TGTGCCAGCAGCTTAGGTACAGTACCCATTCAGTACTTC
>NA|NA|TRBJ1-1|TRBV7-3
CASNEGPDSTEAFF
TGTGCCAGCAACGAGGGGCCGGACAGCACTGAAGCTTTCTTT
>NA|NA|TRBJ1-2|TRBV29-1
CSVEDQAQAYGYTF
TGCAGCGTTGAAGATCAGGCACAGGCCTATGGCTACACCTTC
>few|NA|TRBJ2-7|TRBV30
CAWSGVHEQYF
TGTGCCTGGAGCGGGGTCCACGAGCAGTACTTC
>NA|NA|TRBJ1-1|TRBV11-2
CASSLDRSPGTEAFF
TGTGCCAGCAGCTTAGATCGGTCTCCGGGCACTGAAGCTTTCTTT
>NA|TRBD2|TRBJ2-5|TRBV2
CASLRRLAGEETQYF
TGTGCCAGCCTTAGACGTCTAGCGGGAGAAGAGACCCAGTACTTC
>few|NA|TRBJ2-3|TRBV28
CASSLGHTQGDTQYF
TGTGCCAGCAGTTTAGGACACACTCAGGGGGATACGCAGTATTTT
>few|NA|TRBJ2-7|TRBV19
CASSPRGVDYEQYF
TGTGCCAGTAGTCCCAGGGGGGTTGACTACGAGCAGTACTTC
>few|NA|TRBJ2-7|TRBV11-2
CASSLGNTYEQYF
TGTGCCAGCAGCCTCGGTAATACCTACGAGCAGTACTTC
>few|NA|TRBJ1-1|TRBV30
CAWSVLTGNTEAFF
TGTGCCTGGAGTGTGTTGACAGGGAACACTGAAGCTTTCTTT
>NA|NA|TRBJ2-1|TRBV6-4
CASSRSNEYNEQFF
TGTGCCAGCAGTCGGAGTAACGAGTACAATGAGCAGTTCTTC
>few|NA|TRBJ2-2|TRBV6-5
CASSSRFGELFF
TGTGCCAGCAGTTCCCGGTTTGGGGAGCTGTTTTTT
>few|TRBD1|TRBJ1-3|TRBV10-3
CAISESTGLSGNTIYF
TGTGCCATCAGTGAGTCGACAGGGCTCTCTGGAAACACCATATATTTT
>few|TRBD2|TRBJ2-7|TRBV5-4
CASSLGGLTYYEQYF
TGTGCCAGCAGCTTGGGGGGACTAACTTACTACGAGCAGTACTTC
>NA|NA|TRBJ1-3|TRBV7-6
CASSSGSGNTIYF
TGTGCCAGCAGCTCCGGTTCTGGAAACACCATATATTTT
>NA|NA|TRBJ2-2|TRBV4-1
CASSPPGSTGELFF
TGCGCCAGCAGCCCCCCGGGGTCCACCGGGGAGCTGTTTTTT
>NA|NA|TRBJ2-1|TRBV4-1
CASSQGRVRSGNEQFF
TGCGCCAGCAGCCAAGGACGAGTCCGGAGTGGCAATGAGCAGTTCTTC
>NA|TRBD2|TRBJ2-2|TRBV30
CAWTGLAGRNTGELFF
TGTGCCTGGACCGGGCTAGCGGGCCGTAACACCGGGGAGCTGTTTTTT
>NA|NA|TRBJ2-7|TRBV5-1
CASRAGVQDYEQYF
TGCGCCAGCCGGGCAGGGGTTCAAGACTACGAGCAGTACTTC
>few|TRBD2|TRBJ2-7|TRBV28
CASRKAGSGVEQYF
TGTGCCAGCAGGAAAGCGGGGAGTGGTGTCGAGCAGTACTTC
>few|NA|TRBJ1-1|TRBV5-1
CASSYSTMNTEAFF
TGCGCCAGCAGCTACTCTACCATGAACACTGAAGCTTTCTTT
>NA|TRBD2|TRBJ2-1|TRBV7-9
CASSATRAGVGEQFF
TGTGCCAGCAGCGCCACTCGAGCGGGAGTCGGTGAGCAGTTCTTC
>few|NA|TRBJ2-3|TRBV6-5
CASSYGGFTDTQYF
TGTGCCAGCAGTTATGGGGGGTTCACAGATACGCAGTATTTT